The rows below give T cell receptor beta chains drawn from one sample of a study of cytomegalovirus exposure and HLA in healthy donors. Measured with immunoSEQ multiplex PCR; TCRdb has only the in-frame clones, and not every one. The repertoire includes about 180,000 clones, 80% of them detected once, and 1% sits in the top ten. The sequencing input was PBMCs. All receptors come from a woman between 45 and 65 years old in good health and CMV-seropositive. Each CDR3 is given with its conserved first and last residue. Each record gives: D gene, J gene, clone size, V gene, CDR3 DNA, CDR3 protein. The D gene is left open where the match is weak. For some rows the clone size is stated as once, few or many, or as a class when expanded; others skip it.

TRBD2 | TRBJ2-5 | - | TRBV9 | TGTGCCAGCAGCGTAGCTGGGACTAGCGGACCCCAAGAGACCCAGTACTTC | CASSVAGTSGPQETQYF
- | TRBJ2-7 | - | TRBV5-6 | TGTGCCAGCAGCTCTTTTTACTCGCACCGAAAACCCTACGAGCAGTACTTC | CASSSFYSHRKPYEQYF
- | TRBJ2-3 | - | TRBV7-9 | TGTGCCAGCAGCTTAGTACAGACAGATACGCAGTATTTT | CASSLVQTDTQYF
- | TRBJ1-1 | - | TRBV4-2 | TGTGCCAGCAGCCAATTACCGGGAAGCCAGAACACTGAAGCTTTCTTT | CASSQLPGSQNTEAFF
- | TRBJ1-1 | - | TRBV29-1 | TGCAGCGTTGAAGGCAGCTCAGGGGTTTTTGACACTGAAGCTTTCTTT | CSVEGSSGVFDTEAFF
TRBD1 | TRBJ2-2 | - | TRBV28 | TGTACCAGCAGGGGGACAGGGGACACCGGGGAGCTGTTTTTT | CTSRGTGDTGELFF
- | TRBJ1-1 | - | TRBV14 | TGTGCCAGCAGCCCACAGTATCTCGGAGCTTTCTTT | CASSPQYLGAFF
TRBD2 | TRBJ2-5 | - | TRBV7-6 | TGTGCCAGCAGCTTAGCACCCTTAGCGGGACAAGAGACCCAGTACTTC | CASSLAPLAGQETQYF
- | TRBJ1-5 | - | TRBV6-6 | TGTGCCAGCAGTTGGCAGGGTCAACAGCCCCAGCATTTT | CASSWQGQQPQHF
- | TRBJ1-4 | few | TRBV9 | TGTGCCAGCAGCGTTGGACAGCTAAATGAAAAACTGTTTTTT | CASSVGQLNEKLFF
TRBD1 | TRBJ2-6 | once | TRBV4-2 | TGTGCCAGCAGCCAAGCGAGGGGGCAGGGGGCTTTTTTCTCTGGGGCCAACGTCCTGACTTTC | CASSQARGQGAFFSGANVLTF
- | TRBJ2-2 | - | TRBV28 | TGTGCCAGCGGAGCTAGGGGGACCGGGGAGCTGTTTTTT | CASGARGTGELFF
TRBD2 | TRBJ2-3 | once | TRBV19 | TGTGCCAGTAGTATAAGGAGCGGGAGTAACACAGATACGCAGTATTTT | CASSIRSGSNTDTQYF
- | TRBJ1-1 | - | TRBV9 | TGTGCCAGCAGCGCGACTCCCGGGACAACGTTCCAGAACACTGAAGCTTTCTTT | CASSATPGTTFQNTEAFF
TRBD1 | TRBJ2-2 | - | TRBV19 | TGTGCCAGTAGTGCCCTCGCAGGGGGCAACACCGGGGAGCTGTTTTTT | CASSALAGGNTGELFF
- | TRBJ1-1 | - | TRBV20-1 | TGCAGTGCTAGACCGGGACTAAGAGCTTTCTTT | CSARPGLRAFF
TRBD1 | TRBJ2-1 | - | TRBV5-6 | TGTGCCAGCAGCTTAGTCCGGACAGGGTCAGATGAGCAGTTCTTC | CASSLVRTGSDEQFF
- | TRBJ1-2 | once | TRBV20-1 | TGCAGTGCCCAGACAGACTATGGCTACACCTTC | CSAQTDYGYTF
TRBD2 | TRBJ2-5 | - | TRBV11-2 | TGTGCCAGCAGCTTAGATGGCGGGAGGCTACAAGAGACCCAGTACTTC | CASSLDGGRLQETQYF
- | TRBJ2-5 | - | TRBV21-1 | TGTGCCAGCAACCAAACAGAAATGCATGGGGGCCCCAGGGCCCAGTACTTC | CASNQTEMHGGPRAQYF
TRBD1 | TRBJ2-7 | - | TRBV27 | TGTGCCAGCAGTCCGAGGACAGGGATCTACGAGCAGTACTTC | CASSPRTGIYEQYF
TRBD2 | TRBJ2-1 | - | TRBV18 | TGTGCCAGCTCACCACCGGTAACTAGCGGTGTAGGGAATGAGCAGTTCTTC | CASSPPVTSGVGNEQFF
- | TRBJ1-2 | few | TRBV5-1 | TGCGCCAGCAGCGCCAATTACGATGGGCTCTATGGCTACACCTTC | CASSANYDGLYGYTF
- | TRBJ1-5 | - | TRBV2 | TGTGCCAGCAGCGTGACACTCAATAGCAATCAGCCCCAGCATTTT | CASSVTLNSNQPQHF
TRBD1 | TRBJ1-1 | - | TRBV7-9 | TGTGCCAGCAGCTTAGCGATAAGGGACAGGGATTTCAACACTGAAGCTTTCTTT | CASSLAIRDRDFNTEAFF
- | TRBJ1-2 | - | TRBV28 | TGTGCCAGCAGTTTATCGGGGGGGGTGGGAGGCTACACCTTC | CASSLSGGVGGYTF
TRBD1 | TRBJ2-7 | - | TRBV7-9 | TGTGCCAGCAGCTTATTATCAGGGGGCGGCTACGAGCAGTACTTC | CASSLLSGGGYEQYF
TRBD2 | TRBJ2-5 | - | TRBV6-1 | TGTGCCAGCAGTGCCAGCACAGCGGGAGCTGGAGAGACCCAGTACTTC | CASSASTAGAGETQYF
TRBD2 | TRBJ2-5 | - | TRBV2 | TGTGCCAGCAGTCTTAGCGGGGGTCCCTATGGGACCCAGTACTTC | CASSLSGGPYGTQYF
TRBD2 | TRBJ2-6 | - | TRBV4-3 | TGCGCCAGCAGCCACCGACTAGCGGGGGGCCTCTCTGGGGCCAACGTCCTGACTTTC | CASSHRLAGGLSGANVLTF
- | TRBJ1-6 | - | TRBV11-3 | TGTGCCAGCAGCGCAGGGTTTAATTCACCCCTCCACTTT | CASSAGFNSPLHF
- | TRBJ1-5 | - | TRBV15 | TGTGCCACCAGCAGAGCCGGCAGGGAAAATCAGCCCCAGCATTTT | CATSRAGRENQPQHF
- | TRBJ1-2 | - | TRBV7-3 | TGTGCCAGCAGCCCCGGGACTCTTGGGGGCTACACCTTC | CASSPGTLGGYTF
- | TRBJ1-1 | few | TRBV20-1 | TGCAGTGCTAGGTTCGGGGAAGCTTTCTTT | CSARFGEAFF
- | TRBJ1-4 | - | TRBV28 | TGTGCCAGCAGTTTAAACTTTTTAGGAGGACTGTTTTTT | CASSLNFLGGLFF
- | TRBJ2-3 | - | TRBV11-2 | TGTGCCAGCAGCCCGGGTGGGATCAGCACAGGTACGCAGTATTTT | CASSPGGISTGTQYF
- | TRBJ1-5 | - | TRBV4-1 | TGCGCCAGCAGCCAAGAATTCAGGACAGGCAATCAGCCCCAGCATTTT | CASSQEFRTGNQPQHF
TRBD1 | TRBJ1-2 | once | TRBV28 | TGTGCCAGCAGGACGGGACAGGGGAGAAGCTATGGCTACACCTTC | CASRTGQGRSYGYTF
TRBD1 | TRBJ2-7 | few | TRBV6-1 | TGTGCCAGCAGTGCTTTTGGGACAGGGCTCTACGAGCAGTACTTC | CASSAFGTGLYEQYF
TRBD1 | TRBJ1-2 | - | TRBV2 | TGTGCCAGCAGCGGGACAGGGTCAGGAGGCTACACCTTC | CASSGTGSGGYTF
TRBD2 | TRBJ2-7 | - | TRBV28 | TGTGCCAGCACCACGCCTCTAGCGGGAGGGGTATACGAGCAGTACTTC | CASTTPLAGGVYEQYF
- | TRBJ1-2 | once | TRBV27 | TGTGCCAGCAGTTTGGGGGCCGAGAACTATGGCTACACCTTC | CASSLGAENYGYTF
TRBD1 | TRBJ1-1 | - | TRBV27 | TGTGCCAGCAGTCTAAACAGGGGGCGGACTGAAGCTTTCTTT | CASSLNRGRTEAFF
TRBD1 | TRBJ1-1 | - | TRBV7-2 | TGTGCCAGCAGGACAGGGACGGCGAACACTGAAGCTTTCTTT | CASRTGTANTEAFF
- | TRBJ1-1 | - | TRBV6-1 | TGTGCCAGCAGACGGGACACTCTTTTGAACACTGAAGCTTTCTTT | CASRRDTLLNTEAFF
- | TRBJ1-2 | - | TRBV28 | TGTGCCAGCTACCGGACAGAGCCCCCGGGCTACACCTTC | CASYRTEPPGYTF
TRBD1 | TRBJ1-6 | - | TRBV6-1 | TGTGCCAGCAAGGGACAGGGGTATAATTCACCCCTCCACTTT | CASKGQGYNSPLHF
TRBD2 | TRBJ2-1 | - | TRBV19 | TGTGCCAGTAGGACTAGCGGGAGCATAAATGAGCGGTTCTTC | CASRTSGSINERFF
TRBD2 | TRBJ2-2 | - | TRBV19 | TGTGCCAGTTTGGGTCGCGGGGGTACCGGGGAGCTGTTTTTT | CASLGRGGTGELFF
TRBD1 | TRBJ2-7 | - | TRBV5-4 | TGTGCCAGCAGCGAAGACAGGGCGAGCTCCTACGAGCAGTACTTC | CASSEDRASSYEQYF
TRBD1 | TRBJ1-3 | - | TRBV19 | TGTGCCAGTAGCGACAGGGGACGAAACTCTGGAAACACCATATATTTT | CASSDRGRNSGNTIYF
- | TRBJ2-7 | few | TRBV7-2 | TGTGCCAGCAGCTTAGAGGTGCGGTACGAGCAGTACTTC | CASSLEVRYEQYF
TRBD1 | TRBJ1-4 | - | TRBV7-9 | TGTGCCAGCAGCCCACAGGGGGTGATCAATGAAAAACTGTTTTTT | CASSPQGVINEKLFF
- | TRBJ1-3 | - | TRBV29-1 | TGCAGCGTTGTTGGGGGGGTAAGCTCTGGAAACACCATATATTTT | CSVVGGVSSGNTIYF